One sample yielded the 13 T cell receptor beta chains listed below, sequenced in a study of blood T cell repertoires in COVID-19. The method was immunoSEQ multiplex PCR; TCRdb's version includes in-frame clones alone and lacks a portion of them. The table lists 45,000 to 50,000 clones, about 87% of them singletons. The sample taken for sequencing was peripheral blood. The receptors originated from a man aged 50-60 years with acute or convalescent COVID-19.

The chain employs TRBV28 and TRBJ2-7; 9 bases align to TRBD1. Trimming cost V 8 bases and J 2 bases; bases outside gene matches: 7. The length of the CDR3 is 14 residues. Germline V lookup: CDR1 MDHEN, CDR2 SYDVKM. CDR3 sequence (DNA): TGTGCCAGCTCGGGGACAGGGACCACCTACGAGCAGTACTTC. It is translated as CASSGTGTTYEQYF. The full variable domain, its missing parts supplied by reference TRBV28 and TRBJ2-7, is DVKVTQSSRYLVKRTGEKVFLECVQDMDHENMFWYRQDPGLGLRLIYFSYDVKMKEKGDIPEGYSVSREKKERFSLILESASTNQTSMYLCASSGTGTTYEQYFGPGTRLTVT.

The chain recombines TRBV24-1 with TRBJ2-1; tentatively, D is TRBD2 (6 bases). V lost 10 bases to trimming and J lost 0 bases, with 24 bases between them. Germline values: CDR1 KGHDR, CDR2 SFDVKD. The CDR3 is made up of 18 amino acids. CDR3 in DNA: TGTGCCACTCAAAGTGCGGCGGGGAGTCTAAGCTCCTACAATGAGCAGTTCTTC. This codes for CATQSAAGSLSSYNEQFF.

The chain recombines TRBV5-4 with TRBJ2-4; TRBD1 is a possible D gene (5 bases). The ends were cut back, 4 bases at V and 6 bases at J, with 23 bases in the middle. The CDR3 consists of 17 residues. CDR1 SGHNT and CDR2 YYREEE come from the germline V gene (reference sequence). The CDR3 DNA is TGTGCCAGCAGCCCCTTCCAGTTAGGGGCGCTTGGAAACATTCAGTACTTC. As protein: CASSPFQLGALGNIQYF. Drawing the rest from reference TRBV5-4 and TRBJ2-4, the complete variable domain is ETGVTQSPTHLIKTRGQQVTLRCSSQSGHNTVSWYQQALGQGPQFIFQYYREEENGRGNFPPRFSGLQFPNYSSELNVNALELDDSALYLCASSPFQLGALGNIQYFGAGTRLSVL.

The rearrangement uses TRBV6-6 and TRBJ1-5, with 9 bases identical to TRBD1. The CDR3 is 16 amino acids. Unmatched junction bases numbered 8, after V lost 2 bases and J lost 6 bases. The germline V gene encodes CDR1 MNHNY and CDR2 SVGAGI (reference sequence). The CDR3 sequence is CASSYAGQGIFQPQHF. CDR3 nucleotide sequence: TGTGCCAGCAGTTACGCCGGACAGGGGATCTTTCAGCCCCAGCATTTT.

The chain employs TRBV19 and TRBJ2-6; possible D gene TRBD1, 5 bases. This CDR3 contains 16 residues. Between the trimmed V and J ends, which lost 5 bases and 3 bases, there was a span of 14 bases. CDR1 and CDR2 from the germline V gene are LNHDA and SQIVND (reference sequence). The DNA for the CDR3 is TGTGCCAGTAGTTGGCAGGGCCAGGGTGGGGCCAACGTCCTGACTTTC. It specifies CASSWQGQGGANVLTF.

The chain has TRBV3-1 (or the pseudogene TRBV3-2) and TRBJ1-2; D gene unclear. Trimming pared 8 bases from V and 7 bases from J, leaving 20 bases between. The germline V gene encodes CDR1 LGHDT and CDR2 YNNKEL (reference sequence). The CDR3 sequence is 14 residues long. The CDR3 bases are TGTGCCAGCGGCCGGGCCCGATCATTCGGTGGCTACACCTTC. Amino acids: CASGRARSFGGYTF.

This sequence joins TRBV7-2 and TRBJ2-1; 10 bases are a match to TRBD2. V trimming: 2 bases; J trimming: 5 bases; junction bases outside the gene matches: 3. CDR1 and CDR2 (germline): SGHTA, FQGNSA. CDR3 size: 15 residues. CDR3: CASSLTSGDNNEQFF. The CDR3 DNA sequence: TGTGCCAGCAGCTTAACTAGCGGGGACAACAATGAGCAGTTCTTC.

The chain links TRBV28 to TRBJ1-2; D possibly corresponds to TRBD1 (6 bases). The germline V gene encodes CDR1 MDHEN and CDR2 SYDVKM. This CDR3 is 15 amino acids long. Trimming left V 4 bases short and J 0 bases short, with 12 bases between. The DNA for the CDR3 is TGTGCCAGCAGTTCCGGACAGTTATCTAACTATGGCTACACCTTC. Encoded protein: CASSSGQLSNYGYTF.

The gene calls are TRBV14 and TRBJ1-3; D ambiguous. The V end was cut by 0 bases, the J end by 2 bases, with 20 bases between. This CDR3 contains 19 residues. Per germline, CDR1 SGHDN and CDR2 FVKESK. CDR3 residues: CASSQDRSGLDPPGNTIYF. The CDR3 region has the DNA TGTGCCAGCAGCCAAGACAGGTCGGGGTTAGACCCTCCTGGAAACACCATATATTTT.

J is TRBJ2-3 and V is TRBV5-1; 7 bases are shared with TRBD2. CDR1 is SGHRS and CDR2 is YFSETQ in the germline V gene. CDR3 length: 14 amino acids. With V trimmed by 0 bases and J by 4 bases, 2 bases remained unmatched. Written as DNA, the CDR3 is TGCGCCAGCAGCTTGGGTGGACTAGCAGATACGCAGTATTTT. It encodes CASSLGGLADTQYF.

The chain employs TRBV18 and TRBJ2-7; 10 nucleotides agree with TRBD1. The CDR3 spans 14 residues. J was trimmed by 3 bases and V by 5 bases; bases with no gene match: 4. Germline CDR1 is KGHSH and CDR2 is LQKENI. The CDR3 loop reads CASSGGQGNYEQYF. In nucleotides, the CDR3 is TGTGCCAGCTCAGGGGGACAGGGGAACTACGAGCAGTACTTC.

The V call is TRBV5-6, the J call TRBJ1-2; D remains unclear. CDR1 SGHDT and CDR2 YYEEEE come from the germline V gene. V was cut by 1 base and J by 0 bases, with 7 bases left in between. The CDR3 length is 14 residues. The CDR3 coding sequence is TGTGCCAGCAGCTTGATTATTGCTAACTATGGCTACACCTTC. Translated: CASSLIIANYGYTF.

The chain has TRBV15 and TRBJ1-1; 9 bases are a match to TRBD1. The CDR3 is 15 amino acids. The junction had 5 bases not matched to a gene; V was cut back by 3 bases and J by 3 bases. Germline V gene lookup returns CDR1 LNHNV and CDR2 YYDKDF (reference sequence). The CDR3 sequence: CATSSEQGAYTEAFF. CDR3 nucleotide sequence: TGTGCCACCAGCAGTGAACAGGGGGCCTACACTGAAGCTTTCTTT.